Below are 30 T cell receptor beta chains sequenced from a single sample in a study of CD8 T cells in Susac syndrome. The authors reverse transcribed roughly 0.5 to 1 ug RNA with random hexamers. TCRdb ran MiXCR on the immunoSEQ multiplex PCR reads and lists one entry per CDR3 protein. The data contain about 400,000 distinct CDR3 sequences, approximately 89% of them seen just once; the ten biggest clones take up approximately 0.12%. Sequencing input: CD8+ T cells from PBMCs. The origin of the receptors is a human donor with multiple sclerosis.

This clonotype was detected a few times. The CDR3 DNA sequence: TGTGCCAGCAGTGAAAGGACGGAGCCCCTTTCTGGCTACACCTTC. It yields the protein CASSERTEPLSGYTF. The chain combines TRBV6-1 with TRBJ1-2, with D uncertain. The CDR3 sequence is 15 residues long. The germline V gene has CDR1 MNHNS and CDR2 SASEGT. Deletions cut 2 bases from V and 7 bases from J, with 17 bases between.

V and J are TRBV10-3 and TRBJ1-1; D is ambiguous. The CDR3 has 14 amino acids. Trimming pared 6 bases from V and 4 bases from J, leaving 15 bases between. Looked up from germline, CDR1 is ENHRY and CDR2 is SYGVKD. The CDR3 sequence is CAIRPFVLSTEAFF. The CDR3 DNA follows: TGTGCCATCAGGCCTTTTGTTTTGAGCACTGAAGCTTTCTTT.

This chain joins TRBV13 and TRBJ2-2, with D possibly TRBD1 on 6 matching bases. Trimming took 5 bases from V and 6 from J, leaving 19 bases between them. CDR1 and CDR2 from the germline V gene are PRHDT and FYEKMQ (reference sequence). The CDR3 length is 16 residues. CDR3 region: CASSPEGESEAGELFF. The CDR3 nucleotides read TGTGCCAGCAGCCCAGAGGGGGAGAGCGAGGCCGGGGAGCTGTTTTTT.

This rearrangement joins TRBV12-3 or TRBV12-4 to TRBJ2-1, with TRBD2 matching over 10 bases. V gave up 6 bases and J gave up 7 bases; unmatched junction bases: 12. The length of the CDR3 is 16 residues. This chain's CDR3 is CASSPVSGRASNEQFF. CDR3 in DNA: TGTGCCAGCAGCCCGGTGAGCGGGAGGGCCTCAAATGAGCAGTTCTTC.

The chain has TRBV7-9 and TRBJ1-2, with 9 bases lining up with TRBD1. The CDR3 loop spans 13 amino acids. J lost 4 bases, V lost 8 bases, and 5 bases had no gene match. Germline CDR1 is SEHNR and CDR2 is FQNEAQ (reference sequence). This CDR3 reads CASGETGGYGYTF. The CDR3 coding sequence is TGTGCCAGCGGCGAGACAGGGGGCTATGGCTACACCTTC.

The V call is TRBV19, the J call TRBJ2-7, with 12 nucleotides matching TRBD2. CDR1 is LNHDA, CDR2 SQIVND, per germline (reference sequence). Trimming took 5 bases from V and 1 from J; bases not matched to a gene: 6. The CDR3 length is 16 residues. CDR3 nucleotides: TGTGCCAGTAGTCCGGACGGACTAGCGGGATCCTACGAGCAGTACTTC. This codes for CASSPDGLAGSYEQYF.

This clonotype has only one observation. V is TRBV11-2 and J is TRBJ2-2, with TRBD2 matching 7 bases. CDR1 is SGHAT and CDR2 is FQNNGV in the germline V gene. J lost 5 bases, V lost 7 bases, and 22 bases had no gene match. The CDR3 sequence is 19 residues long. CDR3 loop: CASIGSNSGPNGGTGELFF. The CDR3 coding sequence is TGTGCCAGCATCGGTTCTAATAGCGGGCCGAACGGGGGGACCGGGGAGCTGTTTTTT.

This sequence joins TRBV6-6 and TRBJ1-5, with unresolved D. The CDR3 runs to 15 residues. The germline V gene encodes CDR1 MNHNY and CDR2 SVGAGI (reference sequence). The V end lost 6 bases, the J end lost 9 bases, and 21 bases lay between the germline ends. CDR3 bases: TGTGCCAGCAGACAAACCGGGCCCCTGGATCGGCCCCAGCATTTT. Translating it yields CASRQTGPLDRPQHF.

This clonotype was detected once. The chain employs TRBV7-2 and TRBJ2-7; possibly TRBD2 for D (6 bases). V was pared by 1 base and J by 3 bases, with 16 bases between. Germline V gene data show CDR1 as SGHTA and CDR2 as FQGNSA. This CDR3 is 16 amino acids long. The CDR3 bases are TGTGCCAGCAGCTTAGGGGCTAGCGAGTTTTTCTACGAGCAGTACTTC. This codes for CASSLGASEFFYEQYF.

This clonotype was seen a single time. The CDR3 reads CASRRQGNTNEKLFF. CDR3 nucleotide sequence: TGTGCCAGCAGAAGACAGGGAAACACTAATGAAAAACTGTTTTTT. The rearrangement uses TRBV12-3 or TRBV12-4 and TRBJ1-4; 7 bases line up with TRBD1. V lost 6 bases and J lost 2; bases outside the gene matches: 6. CDR3 size: 15 residues.

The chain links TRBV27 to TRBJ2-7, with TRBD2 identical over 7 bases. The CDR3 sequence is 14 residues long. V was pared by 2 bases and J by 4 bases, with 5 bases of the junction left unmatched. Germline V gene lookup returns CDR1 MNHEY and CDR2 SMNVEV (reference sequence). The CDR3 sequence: CASSLTSDHYEQYF. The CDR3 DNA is TGTGCCAGCAGTTTAACTAGCGACCATTACGAGCAGTACTTC.

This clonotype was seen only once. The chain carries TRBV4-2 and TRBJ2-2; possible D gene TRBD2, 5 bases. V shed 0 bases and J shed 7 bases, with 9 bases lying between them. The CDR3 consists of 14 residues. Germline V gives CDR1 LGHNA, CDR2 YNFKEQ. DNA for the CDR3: TGTGCCAGCAGCCAAGATTTCGCGGGCGGGGAGCTGTTTTTT. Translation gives CASSQDFAGGELFF.

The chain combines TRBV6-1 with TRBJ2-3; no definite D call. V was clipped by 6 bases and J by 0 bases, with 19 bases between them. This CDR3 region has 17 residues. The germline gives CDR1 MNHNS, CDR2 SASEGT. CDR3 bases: TGTGCCAGCAGGCCGATCCTGAGACGAATTAGCACAGATACGCAGTATTTT. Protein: CASRPILRRISTDTQYF.

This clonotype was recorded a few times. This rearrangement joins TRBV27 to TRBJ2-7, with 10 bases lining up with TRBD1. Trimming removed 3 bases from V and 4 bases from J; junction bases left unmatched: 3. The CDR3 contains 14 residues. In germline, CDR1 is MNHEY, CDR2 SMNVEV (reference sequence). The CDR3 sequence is CASSFGGQGYEQYF. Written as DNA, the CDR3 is TGTGCCAGCAGTTTTGGGGGACAGGGGTACGAGCAGTACTTC.

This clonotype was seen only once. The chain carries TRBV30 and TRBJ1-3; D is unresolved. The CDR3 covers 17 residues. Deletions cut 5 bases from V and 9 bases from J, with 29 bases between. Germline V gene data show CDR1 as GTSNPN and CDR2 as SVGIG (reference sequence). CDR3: CAWDGVVAGEGRFTIYF. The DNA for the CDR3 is TGTGCCTGGGATGGGGTGGTGGCTGGAGAGGGAAGATTCACCATATATTTT.

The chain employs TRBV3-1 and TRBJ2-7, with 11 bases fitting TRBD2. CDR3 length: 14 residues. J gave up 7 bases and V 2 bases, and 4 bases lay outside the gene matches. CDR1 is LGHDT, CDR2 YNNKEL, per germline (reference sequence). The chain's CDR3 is CASSQSTSGGEQYF. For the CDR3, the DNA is TGTGCCAGCAGCCAAAGTACTAGCGGGGGAGAGCAGTACTTC.

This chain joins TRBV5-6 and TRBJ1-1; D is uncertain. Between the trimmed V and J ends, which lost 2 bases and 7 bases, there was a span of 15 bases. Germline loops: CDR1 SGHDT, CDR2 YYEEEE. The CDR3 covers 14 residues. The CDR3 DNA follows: TGTGCCAGCAGCTTCAATGCCGCGGACCTTGAAGCTTTCTTT. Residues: CASSFNAADLEAFF.

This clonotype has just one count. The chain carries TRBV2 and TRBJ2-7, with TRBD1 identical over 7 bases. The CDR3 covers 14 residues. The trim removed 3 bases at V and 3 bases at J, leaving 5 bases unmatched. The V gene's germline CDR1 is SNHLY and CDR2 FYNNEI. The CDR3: CASSDRTGFYEQYF. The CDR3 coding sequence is TGTGCCAGCAGTGACCGGACAGGATTCTACGAGCAGTACTTC.

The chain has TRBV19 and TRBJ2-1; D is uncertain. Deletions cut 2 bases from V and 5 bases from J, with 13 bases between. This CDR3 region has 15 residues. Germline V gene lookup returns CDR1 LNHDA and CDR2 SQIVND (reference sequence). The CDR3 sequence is CASSITPPGNNEQFF. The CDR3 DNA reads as TGTGCCAGTAGTATAACCCCGCCAGGAAACAATGAGCAGTTCTTC.

The chain's CDR3 is CASSHPGGYEQYF. The CDR3, as DNA: TGTGCCAGCAGTCACCCAGGGGGCTACGAGCAGTACTTC. The V call is TRBV6-2 or TRBV6-3, the J call TRBJ2-7, with 7 bases fitting TRBD1. V dropped 5 bases and J dropped 3; count of bases not matched to a gene: 4. This CDR3 contains 13 residues. Germline lookup yields CDR1 MNHEY and CDR2 SVGEGT.

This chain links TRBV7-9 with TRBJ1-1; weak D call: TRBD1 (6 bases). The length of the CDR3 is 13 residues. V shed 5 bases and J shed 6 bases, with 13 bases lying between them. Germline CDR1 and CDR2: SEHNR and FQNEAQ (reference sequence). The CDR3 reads CASSPQGFSEAFF. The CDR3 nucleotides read TGTGCCAGCAGCCCCCAGGGGTTCTCTGAAGCTTTCTTT. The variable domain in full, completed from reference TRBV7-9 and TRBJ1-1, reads DTGVSQNPRHKITKRGQNVTFRCDPISEHNRLYWYRQTLGQGPEFLTYFQNEAQLEKSRLLSDRFSAERPKGSFSTLEIQRTEQGDSAMYLCASSPQGFSEAFFGQGTRLTVV.

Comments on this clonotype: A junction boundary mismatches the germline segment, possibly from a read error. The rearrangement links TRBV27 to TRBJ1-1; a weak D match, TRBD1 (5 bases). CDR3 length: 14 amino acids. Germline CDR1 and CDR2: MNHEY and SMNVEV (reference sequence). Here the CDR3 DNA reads TGTGCCAGCACCCGTGGGGGGGGGAACCCTGAAGCTTTCTTT. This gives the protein CASTRGGGNPEAFF.

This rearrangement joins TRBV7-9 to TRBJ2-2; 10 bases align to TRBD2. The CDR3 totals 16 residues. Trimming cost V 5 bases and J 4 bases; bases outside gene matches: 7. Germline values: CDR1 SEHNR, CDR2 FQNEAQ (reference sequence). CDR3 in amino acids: CASSPSSGSSTGELFF. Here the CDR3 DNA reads TGTGCCAGCAGCCCTTCTAGCGGGAGTAGCACCGGGGAGCTGTTTTTT. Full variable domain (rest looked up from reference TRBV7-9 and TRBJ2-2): DTGVSQNPRHKITKRGQNVTFRCDPISEHNRLYWYRQTLGQGPEFLTYFQNEAQLEKSRLLSDRFSAERPKGSFSTLEIQRTEQGDSAMYLCASSPSSGSSTGELFFGEGSRLTVL.

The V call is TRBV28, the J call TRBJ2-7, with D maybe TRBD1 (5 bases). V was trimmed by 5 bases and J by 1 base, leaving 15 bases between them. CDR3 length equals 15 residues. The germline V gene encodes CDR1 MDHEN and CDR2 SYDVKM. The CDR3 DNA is TGTGCCAGCAGTCCCCCCGGACATACGTCCTACGAGCAGTACTTC. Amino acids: CASSPPGHTSYEQYF. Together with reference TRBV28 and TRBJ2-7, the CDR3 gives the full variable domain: DVKVTQSSRYLVKRTGEKVFLECVQDMDHENMFWYRQDPGLGLRLIYFSYDVKMKEKGDIPEGYSVSREKKERFSLILESASTNQTSMYLCASSPPGHTSYEQYFGPGTRLTVT.

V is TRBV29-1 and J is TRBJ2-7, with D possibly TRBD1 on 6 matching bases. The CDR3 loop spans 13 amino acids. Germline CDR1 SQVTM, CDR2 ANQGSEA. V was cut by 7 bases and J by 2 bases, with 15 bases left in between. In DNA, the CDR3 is TGCAGCGCACAGGACAGCCCGACCTACGAGCAGTACTTC. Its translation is CSAQDSPTYEQYF.

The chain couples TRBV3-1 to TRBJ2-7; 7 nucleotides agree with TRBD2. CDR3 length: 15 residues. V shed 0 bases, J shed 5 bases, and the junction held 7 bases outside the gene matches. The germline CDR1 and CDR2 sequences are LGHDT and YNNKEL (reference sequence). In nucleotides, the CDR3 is TGTGCCAGCAGCCAAGATGAGGGGACTACCGACGAGCAGTACTTC. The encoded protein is CASSQDEGTTDEQYF.

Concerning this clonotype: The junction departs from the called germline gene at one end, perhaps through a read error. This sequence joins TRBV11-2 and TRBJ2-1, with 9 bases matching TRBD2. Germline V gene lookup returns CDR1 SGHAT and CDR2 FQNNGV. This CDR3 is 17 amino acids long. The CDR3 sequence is CASSFSSAGGPSHEQLF. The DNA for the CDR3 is TGTGCCAGCAGCTTTTCCTCTGCGGGAGGGCCTTCCCATGAGCAGCTCTTC.

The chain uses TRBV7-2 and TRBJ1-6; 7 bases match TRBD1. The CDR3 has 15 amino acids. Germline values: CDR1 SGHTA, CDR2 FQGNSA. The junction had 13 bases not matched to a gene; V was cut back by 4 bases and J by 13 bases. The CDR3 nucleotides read TGTGCCAGCAGCTATCTGCTGGGACAGAATTTCCCCCTCCACTTT. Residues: CASSYLLGQNFPLHF. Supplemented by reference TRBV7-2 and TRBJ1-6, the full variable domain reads GAGVSQSPSNKVTEKGKDVELRCDPISGHTALYWYRQSLGQGLEFLIYFQGNSAPDKSGLPSDRFSAERTGGSVSTLTIQRTQQEDSAVYLCASSYLLGQNFPLHFGNGTRLTVT.

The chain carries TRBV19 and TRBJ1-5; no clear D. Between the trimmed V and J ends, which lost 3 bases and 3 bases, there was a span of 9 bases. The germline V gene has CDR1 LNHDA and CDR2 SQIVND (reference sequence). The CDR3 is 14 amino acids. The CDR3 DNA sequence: TGTGCCAGTAGTATCGGGCCGAACAATCAGCCCCAGCATTTT. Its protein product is CASSIGPNNQPQHF.

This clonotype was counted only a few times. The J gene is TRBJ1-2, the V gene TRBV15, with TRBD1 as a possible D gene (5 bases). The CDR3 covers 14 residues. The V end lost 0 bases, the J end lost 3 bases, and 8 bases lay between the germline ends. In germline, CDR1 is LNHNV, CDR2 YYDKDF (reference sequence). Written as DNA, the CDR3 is TGTGCCACCAGCAGAGACAGGGCGGACTATGGCTACACCTTC. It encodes CATSRDRADYGYTF.